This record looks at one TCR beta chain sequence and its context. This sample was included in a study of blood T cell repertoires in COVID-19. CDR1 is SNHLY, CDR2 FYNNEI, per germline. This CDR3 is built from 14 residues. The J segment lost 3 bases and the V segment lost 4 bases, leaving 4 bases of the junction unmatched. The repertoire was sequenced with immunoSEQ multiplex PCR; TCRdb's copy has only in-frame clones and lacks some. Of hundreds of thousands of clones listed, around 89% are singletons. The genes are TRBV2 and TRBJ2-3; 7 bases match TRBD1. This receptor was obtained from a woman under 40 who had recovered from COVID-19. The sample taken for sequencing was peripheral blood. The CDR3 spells CASSGQGATDTQYF. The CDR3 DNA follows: TGTGCCAGCAGTGGACAGGGAGCTACAGATACGCAGTATTTT.